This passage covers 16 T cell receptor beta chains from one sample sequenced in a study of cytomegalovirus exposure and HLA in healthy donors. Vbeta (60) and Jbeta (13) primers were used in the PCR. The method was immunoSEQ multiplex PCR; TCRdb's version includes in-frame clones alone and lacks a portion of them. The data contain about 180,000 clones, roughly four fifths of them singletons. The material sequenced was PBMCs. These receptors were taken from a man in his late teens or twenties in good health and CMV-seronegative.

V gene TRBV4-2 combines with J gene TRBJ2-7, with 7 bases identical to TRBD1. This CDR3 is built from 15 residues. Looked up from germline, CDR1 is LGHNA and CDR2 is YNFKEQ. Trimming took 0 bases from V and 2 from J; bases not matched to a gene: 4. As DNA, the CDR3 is TGTGCCAGCAGCCAAGAGGGGACAGAGACCTACGAGCAGTACTTC. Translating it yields CASSQEGTETYEQYF.

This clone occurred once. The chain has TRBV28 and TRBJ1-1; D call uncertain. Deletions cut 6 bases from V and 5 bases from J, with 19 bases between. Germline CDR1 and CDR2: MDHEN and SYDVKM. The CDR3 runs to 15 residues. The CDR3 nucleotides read TGTGCCAGCAGGCCTCCGGAGGCCGGGAGAACTGAAGCTTTCTTT. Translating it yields CASRPPEAGRTEAFF. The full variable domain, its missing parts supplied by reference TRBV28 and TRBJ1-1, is DVKVTQSSRYLVKRTGEKVFLECVQDMDHENMFWYRQDPGLGLRLIYFSYDVKMKEKGDIPEGYSVSREKKERFSLILESASTNQTSMYLCASRPPEAGRTEAFFGQGTRLTVV.

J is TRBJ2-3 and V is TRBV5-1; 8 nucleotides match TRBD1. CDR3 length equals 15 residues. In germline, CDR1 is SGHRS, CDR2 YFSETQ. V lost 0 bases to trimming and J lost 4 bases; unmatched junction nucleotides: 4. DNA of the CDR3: TGCGCCAGCAGCTTGGGACAGGGGCGCGCAGATACGCAGTATTTT. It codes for CASSLGQGRADTQYF.

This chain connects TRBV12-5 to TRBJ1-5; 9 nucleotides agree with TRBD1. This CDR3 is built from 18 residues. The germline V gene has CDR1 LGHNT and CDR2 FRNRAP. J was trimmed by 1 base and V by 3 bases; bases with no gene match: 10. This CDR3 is CASGFRPWDRESNQPQHF. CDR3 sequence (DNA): TGTGCTAGTGGTTTTCGACCTTGGGACAGGGAAAGCAATCAGCCCCAGCATTTT. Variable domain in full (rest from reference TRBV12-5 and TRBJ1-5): DARVTQTPRHKVTEMGQEVTMRCQPILGHNTVFWYRQTMMQGLELLAYFRNRAPLDDSGMPKDRFSAEMPDATLATLKIQPSEPRDSAVYFCASGFRPWDRESNQPQHFGDGTRLSIL.

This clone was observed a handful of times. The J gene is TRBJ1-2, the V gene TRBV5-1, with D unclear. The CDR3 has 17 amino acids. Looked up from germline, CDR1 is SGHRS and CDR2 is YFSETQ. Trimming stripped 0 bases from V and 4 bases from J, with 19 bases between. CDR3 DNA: TGCGCCAGCAGCTTGGGGCCGAGGGAAAGGGTGGGCTATGGCTACACCTTC. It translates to CASSLGPRERVGYGYTF.

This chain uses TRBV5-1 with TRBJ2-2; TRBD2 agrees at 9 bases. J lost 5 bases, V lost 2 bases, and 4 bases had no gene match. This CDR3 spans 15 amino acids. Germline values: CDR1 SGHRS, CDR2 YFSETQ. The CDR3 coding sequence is TGCGCCAGCAGCTTTAAGAGCGGGGGGACCGGGGAGCTGTTTTTT. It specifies CASSFKSGGTGELFF. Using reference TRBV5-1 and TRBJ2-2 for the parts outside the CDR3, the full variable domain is KAGVTQTPRYLIKTRGQQVTLSCSPISGHRSVSWYQQTPGQGLQFLFEYFSETQRNKGNFPGRFSGRQFSNSRSEMNVSTLELGDSALYLCASSFKSGGTGELFFGEGSRLTVL.

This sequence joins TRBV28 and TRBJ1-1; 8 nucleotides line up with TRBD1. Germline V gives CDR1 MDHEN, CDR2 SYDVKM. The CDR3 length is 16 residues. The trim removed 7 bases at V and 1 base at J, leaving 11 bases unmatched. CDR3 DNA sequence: TGTGCCAGCACCCAGTCCAGGGGGCGCGGGAACACTGAAGCTTTCTTT. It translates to CASTQSRGRGNTEAFF.

In DNA, the CDR3 is TGTGCCATCTACGGTTCCGGGGGCTACACCTTC. It specifies CAIYGSGGYTF. The chain is built from TRBV10-3 and TRBJ1-2, with D unresolved. Germline values: CDR1 ENHRY, CDR2 SYGVKD. The CDR3 spans 11 residues. V was clipped by 8 bases and J by 8 bases, with 12 bases between them.

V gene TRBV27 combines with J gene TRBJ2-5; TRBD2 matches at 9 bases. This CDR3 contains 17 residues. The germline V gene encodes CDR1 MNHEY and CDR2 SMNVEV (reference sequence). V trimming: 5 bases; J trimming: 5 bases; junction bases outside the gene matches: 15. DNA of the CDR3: TGTGCCAGCAGTATACGGACTAGCGCCCGGGGCCGGGAGACCCAGTACTTC. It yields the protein CASSIRTSARGRETQYF.

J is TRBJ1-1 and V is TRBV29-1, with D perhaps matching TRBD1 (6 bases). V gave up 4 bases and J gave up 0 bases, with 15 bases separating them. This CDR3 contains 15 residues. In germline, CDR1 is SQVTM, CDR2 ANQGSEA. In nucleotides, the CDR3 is TGCAGCGTTGTAACAGGGCGGGTAATGAACACTGAAGCTTTCTTT. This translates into CSVVTGRVMNTEAFF.

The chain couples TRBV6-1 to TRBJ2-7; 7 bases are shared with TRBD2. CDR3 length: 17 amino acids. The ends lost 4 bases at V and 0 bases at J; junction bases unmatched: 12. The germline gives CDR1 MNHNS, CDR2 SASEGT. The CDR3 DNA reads TGTGCCAGCAGTGGCGTGTCGGAATCGGGGGGCTCCTACGAGCAGTACTTC. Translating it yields CASSGVSESGGSYEQYF.

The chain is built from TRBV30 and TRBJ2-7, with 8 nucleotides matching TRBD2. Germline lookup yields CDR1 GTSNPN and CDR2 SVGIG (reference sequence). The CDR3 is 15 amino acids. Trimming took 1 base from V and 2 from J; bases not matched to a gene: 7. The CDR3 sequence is CAWSATSGAAYEQYF. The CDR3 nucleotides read TGTGCCTGGAGTGCTACTAGCGGAGCAGCCTACGAGCAGTACTTC.

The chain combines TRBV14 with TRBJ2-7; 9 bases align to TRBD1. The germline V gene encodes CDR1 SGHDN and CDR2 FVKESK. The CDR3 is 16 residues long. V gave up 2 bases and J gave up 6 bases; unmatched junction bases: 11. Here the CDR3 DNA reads TGTGCCAGCAGCCAAATCGGGACAGGGTGGGATCCCGAGCAGTACTTC. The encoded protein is CASSQIGTGWDPEQYF.

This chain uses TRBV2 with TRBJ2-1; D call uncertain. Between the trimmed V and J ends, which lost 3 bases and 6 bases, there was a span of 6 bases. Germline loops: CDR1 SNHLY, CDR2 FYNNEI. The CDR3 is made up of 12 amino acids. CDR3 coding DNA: TGTGCCAGCAGTGAGTTCGGCAATGAGCAGTTCTTC. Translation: CASSEFGNEQFF.

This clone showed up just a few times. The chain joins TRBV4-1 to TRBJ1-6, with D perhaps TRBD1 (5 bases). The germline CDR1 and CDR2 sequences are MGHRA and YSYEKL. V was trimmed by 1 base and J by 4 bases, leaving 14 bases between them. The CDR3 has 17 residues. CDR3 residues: CASSQAAGQAYNSPLHF. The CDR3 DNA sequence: TGCGCCAGCAGCCAAGCGGCGGGGCAGGCATATAATTCACCCCTCCACTTT.

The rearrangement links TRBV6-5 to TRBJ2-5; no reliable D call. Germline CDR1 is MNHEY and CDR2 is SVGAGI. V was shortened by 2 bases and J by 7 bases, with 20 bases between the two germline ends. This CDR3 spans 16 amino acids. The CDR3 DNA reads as TGTGCCAGCAGTTACACAAACAGACCTGCTCCTGGGACCCAGTACTTC. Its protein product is CASSYTNRPAPGTQYF.